Listed here is a single T cell receptor (beta chain). Its antigen remains unknown. Alongside a J-beta primer mix, a sample-barcoded 5' primer served in a second PCR lasting 7 to 11 cycles. A minimum of 2.5 million CDR3-containing paired-end reads was obtained for each sample. From the 5' RACE reads, TCRdb called clonotypes with MiXCR, one entry per CDR3 protein. The repertoire holds around 780,000 distinct CDR3 sequences, with roughly 50% as singletons. Individuals who donated were healthy Caucasians from Russia aged roughly 6 to 90. The data originate from a study of blood T cells in healthy people across ages. Study-level background: About one barcoded beta molecule per two T cells came from capture by template switching.

General study findings and limits: Whereas aged donors had fewer naive CD4+ cells, long-lived donors had more of them and higher diversity.

V was pared by 5 bases and J by 5 bases, with 20 bases between. Germline V CDR1 and CDR2: SGHTA, FQGNSA. This CDR3 has 16 amino acids. The chain couples TRBV7-2 to TRBJ2-3, with TRBD2 as a possible D gene (6 bases). The sample comprised blood. This sequence originates from a man in his forties in good health. CDR3 nucleotides: TGTGCCAGCAGCCCCGGGGTGGGCGTGGGGGGAGATACGCAGTATTTT. It is translated as CASSPGVGVGGDTQYF.